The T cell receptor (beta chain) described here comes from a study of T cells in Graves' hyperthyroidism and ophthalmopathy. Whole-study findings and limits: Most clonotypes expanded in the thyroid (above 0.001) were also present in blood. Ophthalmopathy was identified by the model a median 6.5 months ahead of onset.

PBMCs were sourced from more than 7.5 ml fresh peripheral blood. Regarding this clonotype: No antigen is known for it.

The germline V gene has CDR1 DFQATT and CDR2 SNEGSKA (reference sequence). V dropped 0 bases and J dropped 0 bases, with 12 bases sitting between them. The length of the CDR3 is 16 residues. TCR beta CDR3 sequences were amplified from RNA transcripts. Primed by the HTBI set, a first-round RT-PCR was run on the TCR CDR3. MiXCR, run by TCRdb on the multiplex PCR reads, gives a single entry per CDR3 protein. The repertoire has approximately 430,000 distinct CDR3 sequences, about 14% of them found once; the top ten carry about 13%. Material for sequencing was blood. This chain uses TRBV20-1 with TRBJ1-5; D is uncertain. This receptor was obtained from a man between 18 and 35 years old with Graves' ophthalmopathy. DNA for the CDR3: TGCAGTGCTAGAGATCCGATGAAGAGTAGCAATCAGCCCCAGCATTTT. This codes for CSARDPMKSSNQPQHF.